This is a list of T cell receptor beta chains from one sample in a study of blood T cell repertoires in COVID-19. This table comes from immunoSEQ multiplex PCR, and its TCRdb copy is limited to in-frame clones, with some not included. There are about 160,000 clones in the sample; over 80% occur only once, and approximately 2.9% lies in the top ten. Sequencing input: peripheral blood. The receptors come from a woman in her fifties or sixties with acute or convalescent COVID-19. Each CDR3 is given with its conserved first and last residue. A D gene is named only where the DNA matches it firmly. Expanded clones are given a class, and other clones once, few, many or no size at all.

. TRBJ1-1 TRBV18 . TGTGCCAGCTCACCACTTGGACTCGGGGGGCGAGGAATCACTGAAGCTTTCTTT CASSPLGLGGRGITEAFF
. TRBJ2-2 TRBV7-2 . TGTGCCAGCAGAACTCTACAGGGACGGGAGCTGTTTTTT CASRTLQGRELFF
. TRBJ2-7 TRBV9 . TGTGCCAGCAGCGCATCCGGACAGTCCAGTGGCGAGCAGTACTTC CASSASGQSSGEQYF
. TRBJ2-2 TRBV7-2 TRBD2 TGTGCCACCTCCCGGGGGGGCACCGGGGAGCTGTTTTTT CATSRGGTGELFF
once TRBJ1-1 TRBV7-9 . TGTGCCAGCAGCGTCGGGGTTCTAGGAGGCACTGAAGCTTTCTTT CASSVGVLGGTEAFF
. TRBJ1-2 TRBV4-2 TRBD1 TGTGCCAGCAGCCAGACAGGGTCCTATGGCTACACCTTC CASSQTGSYGYTF
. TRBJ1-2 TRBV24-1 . TGTGCCACCAGTGATCCGGTTCAAGGCTACACCTTC CATSDPVQGYTF
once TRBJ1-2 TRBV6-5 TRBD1 TGTGCCAGCAGTTCCCCGACAGGGCTATATGGCTACACCTTC CASSSPTGLYGYTF
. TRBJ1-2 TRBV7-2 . TGTGCCAGCAGCTTTGGGAGTACTAACTATGGCTACACCTTC CASSFGSTNYGYTF
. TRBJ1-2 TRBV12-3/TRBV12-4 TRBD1 TGTGCCAGCAGGCGGGGACAGGGGATCGGCTACACCTTC CASRRGQGIGYTF
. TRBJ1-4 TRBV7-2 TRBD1 TGTGCCAGCAGCCTTCATCCGGGACAGATTAATGAAAAACTGTTTTTT CASSLHPGQINEKLFF
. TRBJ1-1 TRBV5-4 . TGTGCCTTTAACGTCCGGGAGAACACTGAAGCTTTCTTT CAFNVRENTEAFF
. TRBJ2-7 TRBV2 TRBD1 TGTGCCAGCATTGGGGACAGACCCTACGAGCAGTACTTC CASIGDRPYEQYF
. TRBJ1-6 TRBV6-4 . TGTGCCAGCAGTGCTCGGAGGGAAACTAATTCACCCCTCCACTTT CASSARRETNSPLHF
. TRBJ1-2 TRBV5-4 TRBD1 TGTGCCAGCAGCCCAGGGGGGCTCTCCTATGGCTACACCTTC CASSPGGLSYGYTF
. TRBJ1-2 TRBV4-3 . TGCGCCAGCAGCCAAGCTGCGGGGTCCTACGGGGCCTATGGCTACACCTTC CASSQAAGSYGAYGYTF
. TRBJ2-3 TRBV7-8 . TGTGCCAGCAGCTTATGGGGGGGGCTCGATACGCAGTATTTT CASSLWGGLDTQYF
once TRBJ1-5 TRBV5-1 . TGCGCCAGCAGCTTGGCCCAAGGGGGACAGCCCCAGCATTTT CASSLAQGGQPQHF
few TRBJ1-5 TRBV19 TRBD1 TGTGCCAGTAGTCCTTTTGGGACAGGGGATCAGCCCCAGCATTTT CASSPFGTGDQPQHF
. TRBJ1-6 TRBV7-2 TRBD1 TGTGCCAGCAGGTACGGACAGGGATCGCCACCCCTCCACTTT CASRYGQGSPPLHF
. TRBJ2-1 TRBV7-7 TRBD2 TGTGCTAGCAGCTTAGGGGCTAGCGGAGGAAATGAGCAGTTCTTC CASSLGASGGNEQFF
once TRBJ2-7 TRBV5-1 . TGCGCCAGCAGCCTAAACAGGGATGGGCAGTACTTC CASSLNRDGQYF
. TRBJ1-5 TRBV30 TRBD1 TGTGCCTGGGGGACAGGGAAAAGCAATCAGCCCCAGCATTTT CAWGTGKSNQPQHF
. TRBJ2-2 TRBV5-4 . TGTGCCAGCAGCTTGGGGAAGACTTTGAACACCGGGGAGCTGTTTTTT CASSLGKTLNTGELFF
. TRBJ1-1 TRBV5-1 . TGCGCCAGCAGTGCAGGGATTAACACTGAAGCTTTCTTT CASSAGINTEAFF
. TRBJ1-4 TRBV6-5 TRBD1 TGTGCCAGCAGTAGAACACAGGGGGCGTATGAAAAACTGTTTTTT CASSRTQGAYEKLFF
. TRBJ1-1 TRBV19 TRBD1 TGTGCCAGTAGTCCTCGACAGGGCATGAACACTGAAGCTTTCTTT CASSPRQGMNTEAFF
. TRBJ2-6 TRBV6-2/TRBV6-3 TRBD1 TGTGCCAGCAGTAGATTTTCCGGGACAGGGGGGTACTCTGGGGCCAACGTCCTGACTTTC CASSRFSGTGGYSGANVLTF
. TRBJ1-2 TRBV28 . TGTGCCTGCTTTTCTCTAACAGGGAATGGCTACACCTTC CACFSLTGNGYTF